This T cell receptor (beta chain) was obtained from a study of T cell responses to AZD1222 COVID-19 vaccine. Findings and caveats of the study: Clonal diversity was possibly underestimated, and the donors were mostly white British, with more females.

This CDR3 is built from 13 residues. Per germline, CDR1 SEHNR and CDR2 FQNEAQ (reference sequence). Between the trimmed V and J ends, which lost 3 bases and 7 bases, there was a span of 10 bases. A remark on this clone: As yet, its antigen is unknown.

Clones were read by immunoSEQ multiplex PCR, and TCRdb kept only the in-frame ones, dropping some. The sample includes about 120,000 clones, approximately 91% of them seen just once. The sample was peripheral blood, taken on day 0 of AZD1222 vaccination. The receptor comes from an adult in good health. The chain joins TRBV7-9 to TRBJ1-5; TRBD1 might be the D (5 bases). The CDR3 sequence: CASSLGRDQPQHF. DNA of the CDR3: TGTGCCAGCAGCTTGGGCAGGGACCAGCCCCAGCATTTT. Together with reference TRBV7-9 and TRBJ1-5, the CDR3 gives the full variable domain: DTGVSQNPRHKITKRGQNVTFRCDPISEHNRLYWYRQTLGQGPEFLTYFQNEAQLEKSRLLSDRFSAERPKGSFSTLEIQRTEQGDSAMYLCASSLGRDQPQHFGDGTRLSIL.